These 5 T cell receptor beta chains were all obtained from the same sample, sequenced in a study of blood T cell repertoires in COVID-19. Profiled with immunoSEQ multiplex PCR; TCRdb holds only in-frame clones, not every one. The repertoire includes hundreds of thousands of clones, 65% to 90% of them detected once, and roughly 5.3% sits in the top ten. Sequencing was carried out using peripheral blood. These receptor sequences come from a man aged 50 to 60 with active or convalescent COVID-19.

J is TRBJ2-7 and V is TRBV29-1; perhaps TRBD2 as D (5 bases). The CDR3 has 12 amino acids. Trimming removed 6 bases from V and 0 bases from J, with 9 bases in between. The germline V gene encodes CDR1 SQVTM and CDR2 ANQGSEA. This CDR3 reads CSVRTDSYEQYF. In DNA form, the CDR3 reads TGCAGCGTCAGGACTGACTCCTACGAGCAGTACTTC.

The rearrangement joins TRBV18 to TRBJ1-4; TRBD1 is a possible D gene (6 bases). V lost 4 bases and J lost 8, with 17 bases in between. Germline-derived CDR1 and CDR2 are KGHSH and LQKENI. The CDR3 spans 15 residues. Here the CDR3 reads CASSRIQGFREKLFF. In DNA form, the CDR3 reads TGTGCCAGCTCACGTATACAGGGTTTCCGGGAAAAACTGTTTTTT.

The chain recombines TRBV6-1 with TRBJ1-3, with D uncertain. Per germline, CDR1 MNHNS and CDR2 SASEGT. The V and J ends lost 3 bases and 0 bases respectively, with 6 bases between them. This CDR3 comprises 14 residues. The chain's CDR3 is CASSDTYSGNTIYF. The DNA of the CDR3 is TGTGCCAGCAGTGATACCTACTCTGGAAACACCATATATTTT.

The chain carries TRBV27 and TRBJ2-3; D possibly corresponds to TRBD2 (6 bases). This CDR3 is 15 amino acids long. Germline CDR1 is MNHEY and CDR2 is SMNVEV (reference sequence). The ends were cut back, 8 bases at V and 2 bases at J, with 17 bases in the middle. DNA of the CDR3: TGTGCCAGCTACCCACGGGGACTTATCACAGATACGCAGTATTTT. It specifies CASYPRGLITDTQYF.

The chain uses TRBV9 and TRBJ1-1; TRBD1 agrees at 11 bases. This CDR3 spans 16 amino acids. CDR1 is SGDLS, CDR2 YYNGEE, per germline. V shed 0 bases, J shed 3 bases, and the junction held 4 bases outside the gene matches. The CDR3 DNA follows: TGTGCCAGCAGCGTAGACGGACAGGGGGCGCACACTGAAGCTTTCTTT. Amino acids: CASSVDGQGAHTEAFF.